One sample yielded the 5 T cell receptor beta chains listed below, sequenced in a study of blood T cell repertoires in COVID-19. TCRdb's table, derived via immunoSEQ multiplex PCR, lists solely in-frame clones and lacks some. The sample yields 300,000 or so clones, 80% to 90% seen once. The sample consisted of PBMCs or T cells enriched from blood (not recorded which). These receptors all stem from a woman aged 40-49 years with acute COVID-19.

The gene calls are TRBV5-1 and TRBJ2-7; tentatively, D is TRBD2 (6 bases). V was shortened by 4 bases and J by 3 bases, with 8 bases between the two germline ends. The length of the CDR3 is 12 residues. CDR1 SGHRS and CDR2 YFSETQ come from the germline V gene. The CDR3 here is CASSTRGYEQYF. The CDR3 region has the DNA TGCGCCAGCAGCACGCGGGGCTACGAGCAGTACTTC.

V gene TRBV6-2 or TRBV6-3 combines with J gene TRBJ2-7; 7 bases agree with TRBD2. Germline values: CDR1 MNHEY, CDR2 SVGEGT. J was trimmed by 1 base and V by 2 bases; bases with no gene match: 8. There are 16 residues in the CDR3. This CDR3 is CASSYPAGTISYEQYF. Here the CDR3 DNA reads TGTGCCAGCAGTTACCCAGCGGGGACGATTTCCTACGAGCAGTACTTC.

The V call is TRBV7-8, the J call TRBJ1-3; D is ambiguous. The CDR3 has 15 residues. V lost 1 base, J lost 4 bases, and 11 bases lay in between. Per the germline V gene, CDR1 is SGHVS and CDR2 is FQNEAQ. CDR3 region: CASSLDGELGNTIYF. CDR3 in DNA: TGTGCCAGCAGCTTAGACGGGGAGCTAGGAAACACCATATATTTT. Full variable domain (outside the CDR3, taken from reference TRBV7-8 and TRBJ1-3): GAGVSQSPRYKVAKRGQDVALRCDPISGHVSLFWYQQALGQGPEFLTYFQNEAQLDKSGLPSDRFFAERPEGSVSTLKIQRTQQEDSAVYLCASSLDGELGNTIYFGEGSWLTVV.

V and J are TRBV27 and TRBJ2-1, with D tentatively TRBD2 (6 bases). The V gene's germline CDR1 is MNHEY and CDR2 SMNVEV (reference sequence). The CDR3 length is 14 residues. V lost 4 bases, J lost 6 bases, and 13 bases lay in between. DNA for the CDR3: TGTGCCAGCAGTTCCCTTCTGGGGGGCAATGAGCAGTTCTTC. Encoded protein: CASSSLLGGNEQFF.

This sequence joins TRBV19 and TRBJ2-1; a possible D gene is TRBD2 (6 bases). In germline, CDR1 is LNHDA, CDR2 SQIVND (reference sequence). The CDR3 runs 18 residues. Trimming removed 3 bases from V and 0 bases from J, with 18 bases in between. For the CDR3, the DNA is TGTGCCAGTAGTATGCCGCATTGGGAAGCGGGCTCCTACAATGAGCAGTTCTTC. It encodes CASSMPHWEAGSYNEQFF.